One and the same sample provided the 20 T cell receptor beta chains below, sequenced in a study of T cells after yellow fever vaccination. In TCRdb, the 5' RACE reads were re-called with MiXCR into one record per CDR3 protein. Counted here are a few hundred thousand distinct CDR3 sequences, about a sixth occurring once; the ten biggest clones make up roughly 17%. The sample was PBMCs, taken 5 days after the first yellow fever vaccination. Source of these receptors: a man between 18 and 29 years old who received the YFV17D yellow fever vaccine.

This chain's CDR3 is CASSLDLASEAFF. DNA of the CDR3: TGTGCCAGCAGCTTAGATTTGGCATCTGAAGCTTTCTTT. The rearrangement uses TRBV11-2 and TRBJ1-1; no firm D call. Germline V lookup: CDR1 SGHAT, CDR2 FQNNGV. V lost 0 bases, J lost 6 bases, and 8 bases lay in between. The CDR3 runs to 13 residues.

This clonotype was found a few times. J is TRBJ2-2 and V is TRBV5-1; TRBD2 might be the D (7 bases). The CDR3 extends over 16 amino acids. The V gene lost 0 bases and the J gene lost 1 base, with 10 bases spanning the gap. Germline assignment: CDR1 SGHRS and CDR2 YFSETQ. CDR3 amino acids: CASSLDGGRNTGELFF. The CDR3 bases are TGCGCCAGCAGCTTGGACGGGGGGCGGAACACCGGGGAGCTGTTTTTT.

This chain connects TRBV7-6 to TRBJ2-1; D might be TRBD2 (7 bases). Germline-derived CDR1 and CDR2 are SGHVS and FNYEAQ. V lost 1 base and J 1 base, leaving 11 bases between the germline ends. The CDR3 has 16 residues. The CDR3 nucleotides read TGTGCCAGCAGCTTAGAGAGGGGGGGGTCCTACAATGAGCAGTTCTTC. This translates into CASSLERGGSYNEQFF.

The chain links TRBV7-8 to TRBJ1-1; weak D call: TRBD1 (5 bases). CDR1 SGHVS and CDR2 FQNEAQ come from the germline V gene. The V and J ends lost 4 bases and 11 bases respectively, with 14 bases between them. This CDR3 comprises 12 residues. The CDR3 region is CASSSTGTPAFF. The CDR3 DNA reads TGTGCCAGCAGCTCTACAGGCACTCCGGCTTTCTTT.

CDR3 bases: TGCGCCAGCAGCTTGGCCGTGCGGCGGACTAGCGGAATCTACAATGAGCAGTTCTTC. Protein: CASSLAVRRTSGIYNEQFF. The V call is TRBV5-1, the J call TRBJ2-1; 10 nucleotides agree with TRBD2. Germline V gene sequence: CDR1 SGHRS, CDR2 YFSETQ. This CDR3 has 19 amino acids. V shed 0 bases, J shed 3 bases, and the junction held 12 bases outside the gene matches.

The chain employs TRBV2 and TRBJ2-1, with 8 bases identical to TRBD2. The germline V gene has CDR1 SNHLY and CDR2 FYNNEI. The V gene end was trimmed by 6 bases and the J gene end by 8 bases; junction bases not matched to a gene: 12. The CDR3 is made up of 15 amino acids. The CDR3 here is CASRSGLALWDEQFF. The CDR3 nucleotides read TGTGCCAGCAGGTCCGGACTAGCCCTGTGGGATGAGCAGTTCTTC. Looking up the rest from reference TRBV2 and TRBJ2-1 gives the full variable domain: EPEVTQTPSHQVTQMGQEVILRCVPISNHLYFYWYRQILGQKVEFLVSFYNNEISEKSEIFDDQFSVERPDGSNFTLKIRSTKLEDSAMYFCASRSGLALWDEQFFGPGTRLTVL.

This sequence joins TRBV6-1 and TRBJ2-3; D gene uncertain. Germline V gene data show CDR1 as MNHNS and CDR2 as SASEGT. The V gene lost 8 bases and the J gene lost 3 bases, with 15 bases spanning the gap. CDR3 length equals 14 residues. For the CDR3, the DNA is TGTGCCAGCCCCGCAGGTTTGAGGACAGATACGCAGTATTTT. Translation gives CASPAGLRTDTQYF.

This chain uses TRBV27 with TRBJ2-5, with 13 bases lining up with TRBD2. The germline V gene encodes CDR1 MNHEY and CDR2 SMNVEV (reference sequence). Germline trimming cut 3 bases from V and 8 bases from J; bases unmatched to any gene: 6. The length of the CDR3 is 15 residues. In nucleotides, the CDR3 is TGTGCCAGCAGTTTGGCGACTAGCGGGGGGCCCACCCAGTACTTC. Translation: CASSLATSGGPTQYF.

This clonotype was found a few times. The chain carries TRBV9 and TRBJ1-1; weak D call: TRBD1 (6 bases). The CDR3 consists of 14 residues. Germline CDR1 is SGDLS and CDR2 is YYNGEE. V was shortened by 4 bases and J by 11 bases, with 21 bases between the two germline ends. CDR3 DNA sequence: TGTGCCAGCAGCACCAGTTTACCAGGGGCGACGGCTTTCTTT. Its translation: CASSTSLPGATAFF. The complete variable domain, with remaining parts taken from reference TRBV9 and TRBJ1-1, reads DSGVTQTPKHLITATGQRVTLRCSPRSGDLSVYWYQQSLDQGLQFLIQYYNGEERAKGNILERFSAQQFPDLHSELNLSSLELGDSALYFCASSTSLPGATAFFGQGTRLTVV.

V is TRBV14 and J is TRBJ1-1, with D possibly matching TRBD1 (5 bases). V was clipped by 1 base and J by 6 bases, with 12 bases between them. Germline CDR1 is SGHDN and CDR2 is FVKESK. The CDR3 covers 14 residues. The CDR3 here is CASSQAGSRSEAFF. The DNA for the CDR3 is TGTGCCAGCAGCCAAGCAGGGTCCCGCTCTGAAGCTTTCTTT. The full variable domain, completed using reference TRBV14 and TRBJ1-1, is EAGVTQFPSHSVIEKGQTVTLRCDPISGHDNLYWYRRVMGKEIKFLLHFVKESKQDESGMPNNRFLAERTGGTYSTLKVQPAELEDSGVYFCASSQAGSRSEAFFGQGTRLTVV.

CDR3 nucleotide sequence: TGTGCCAGCAGCGCCGGGACAGCAGATACGCAGTATTTT. Protein product: CASSAGTADTQYF. This chain uses TRBV7-9 with TRBJ2-3, with 7 positions matching TRBD1. After removal of 5 bases from V and 4 bases from J, the junction contained 3 bases not matched to a gene. The CDR3 runs to 13 residues. CDR1 SEHNR and CDR2 FQNEAQ come from the germline V gene (reference sequence).

This clonotype was seen at least ten times. The chain is built from TRBV15 and TRBJ2-5; tentatively, D is TRBD2 (6 bases). CDR3 length: 15 amino acids. The ends were cut back, 0 bases at V and 4 bases at J, with 12 bases in the middle. CDR1 is LNHNV, CDR2 YYDKDF, per germline (reference sequence). CDR3 nucleotides: TGTGCCACCAGCAGAGAACCGGTTAGCGGAGAGACCCAGTACTTC. Its translation is CATSREPVSGETQYF.

This chain connects TRBV5-8 to TRBJ2-7, with D hard to call. Trimming left V 0 bases short and J 2 bases short, with 15 bases between. The CDR3 length is 16 residues. CDR1 and CDR2 from the germline V gene are SGHTS and YDEGEE. This chain's CDR3 is CASSLGGGRKAYEQYF. The CDR3 DNA reads TGTGCCAGCAGCTTGGGGGGTGGCAGAAAAGCCTACGAGCAGTACTTC.

V gene TRBV16 combines with J gene TRBJ2-1; D remains unclear. The V gene's germline CDR1 is KGHSY and CDR2 FQNENV. This CDR3 is 18 amino acids long. With 1 base removed from V and 3 bases from J, the gap between germline ends came to 19 bases. The DNA of the CDR3 is TGTGCCAGCAGCCAATTTTTCCCCGCCTCCAGCCTCTACAATGAGCAGTTCTTC. Translated: CASSQFFPASSLYNEQFF.

The rearrangement links TRBV19 to TRBJ1-5; a weak D match, TRBD1 (6 bases). V lost 9 bases to trimming and J lost 5 bases, with 20 bases between them. CDR1 and CDR2 (germline): LNHDA, SQIVND (reference sequence). The CDR3 has 15 residues. The CDR3 DNA sequence: TGTGCCAGCACCACGCCGGGCAGGGGACATCAGCCCCAGCATTTT. This encodes CASTTPGRGHQPQHF.

This clonotype was seen more than once but under ten times. J is TRBJ2-1 and V is TRBV4-3; the match to TRBD2 covers 7 bases. The CDR3 has 13 residues. CDR1 LGHNA and CDR2 YSLEER come from the germline V gene. V gave up 4 bases and J gave up 9 bases; unmatched junction bases: 6. CDR3 bases: TGCGCCAGCAGCCGGGAGCGGGGTAGTGAGCAGTTCTTC. As protein: CASSRERGSEQFF.

This clonotype was observed a handful of times. V gene TRBV9 combines with J gene TRBJ2-3; 8 bases map to TRBD2. This CDR3 region has 15 residues. CDR1 and CDR2 from the germline V gene are SGDLS and YYNGEE. Trimming cost V 0 bases and J 5 bases; bases outside gene matches: 5. The CDR3 nucleotides read TGTGCCAGCAGCGTAGGGACTAGCCATGAAGATACGCAGTATTTT. Translating gives CASSVGTSHEDTQYF.

This clonotype was seen a handful of times. V is TRBV5-1 and J is TRBJ1-5, with D possibly being TRBD1 (6 bases). V was trimmed by 4 bases and J by 3 bases, leaving 14 bases between them. CDR1 is SGHRS and CDR2 is YFSETQ in the germline V gene. The CDR3 sequence is 15 residues long. The CDR3 protein is CASSPDSTFNQPQHF. The CDR3 coding sequence is TGCGCCAGCAGCCCGGACAGCACATTCAATCAGCCCCAGCATTTT.

This chain joins TRBV29-1 and TRBJ2-2; no definite D call. From germline, CDR1 is SQVTM and CDR2 ANQGSEA. V was trimmed by 3 bases and J by 3 bases, leaving 8 bases between them. The CDR3 is made up of 13 amino acids. The CDR3 nucleotides read TGCAGCGTTGAGACGATTGACACCGGGGAGCTGTTTTTT. Translated, it gives CSVETIDTGELFF.

The V gene is TRBV7-7, the J gene TRBJ2-3; D may match TRBD1 or TRBD2 (6 bases each). The CDR3 covers 15 residues. V lost 1 base, J lost 9 bases, and 17 bases lay in between. CDR1 is SSHAT and CDR2 is FNYEAQ in the germline V gene (reference sequence). CDR3 amino acids: CASSLEGGADVTQYF. CDR3 bases: TGTGCCAGCAGCTTAGAGGGGGGCGCGGACGTCACGCAGTATTTT.